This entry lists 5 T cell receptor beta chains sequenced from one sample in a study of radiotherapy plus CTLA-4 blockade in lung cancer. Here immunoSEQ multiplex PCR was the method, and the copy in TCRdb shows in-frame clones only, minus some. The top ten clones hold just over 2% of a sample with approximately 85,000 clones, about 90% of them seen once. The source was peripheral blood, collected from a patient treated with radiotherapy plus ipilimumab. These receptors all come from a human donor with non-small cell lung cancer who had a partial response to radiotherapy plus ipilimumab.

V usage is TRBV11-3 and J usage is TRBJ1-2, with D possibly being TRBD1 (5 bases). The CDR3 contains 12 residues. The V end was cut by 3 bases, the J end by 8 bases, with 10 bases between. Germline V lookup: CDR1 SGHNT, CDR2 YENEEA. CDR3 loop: CASSFSGEGYTF. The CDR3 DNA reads TGTGCCAGCAGCTTTTCGGGGGAGGGCTACACCTTC.

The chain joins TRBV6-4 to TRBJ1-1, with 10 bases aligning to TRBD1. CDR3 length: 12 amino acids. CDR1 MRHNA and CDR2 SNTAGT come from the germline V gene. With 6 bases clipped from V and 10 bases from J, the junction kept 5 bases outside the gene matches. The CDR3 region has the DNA TGTGCCAGCAGACAAGGACAGGGGGTAGCTTTCTTT. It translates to CASRQGQGVAFF.

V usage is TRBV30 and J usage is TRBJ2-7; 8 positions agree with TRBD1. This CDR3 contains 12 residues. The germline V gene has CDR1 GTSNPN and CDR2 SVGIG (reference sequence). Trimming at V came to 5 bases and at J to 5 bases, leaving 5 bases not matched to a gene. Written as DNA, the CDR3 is TGTGCCTGGTCCCGGGACAGGAACGAGCAGTACTTC. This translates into CAWSRDRNEQYF.

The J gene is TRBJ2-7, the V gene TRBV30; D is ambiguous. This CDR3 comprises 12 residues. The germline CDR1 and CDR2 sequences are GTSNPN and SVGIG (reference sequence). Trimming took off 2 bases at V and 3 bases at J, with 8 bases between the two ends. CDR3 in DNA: TGTGCCTGGAGTCGCGCCAACTACGAGCAGTACGTC. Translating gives CAWSRANYEQYV.

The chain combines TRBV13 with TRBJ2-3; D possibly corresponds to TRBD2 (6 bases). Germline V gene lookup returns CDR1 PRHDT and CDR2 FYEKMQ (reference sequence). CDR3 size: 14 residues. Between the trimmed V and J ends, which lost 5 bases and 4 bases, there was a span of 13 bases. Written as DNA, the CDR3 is TGTGCCAGCAGCCTGGGACTGGGTTCAGATACGCAGTATTTT. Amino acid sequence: CASSLGLGSDTQYF.